This TCR beta chain was captured by sequencing in a study of T cells after yellow fever vaccination. Looking at the study overall: Preparation of fractions with low cell numbers was performed using SMART-Seq v4 Ultra Low Input.

Whole-study results and caveats: Subsequent to the booster, the majority of primary-vaccination clones reappeared (less than 97% CD4, approximately 85% CD8).

The V gene lost 0 bases and the J gene lost 8 bases, with 15 bases spanning the gap. The CDR3 spans 15 residues. Germline assignment: CDR1 SGHRS and CDR2 YFSETQ. MiXCR, run by TCRdb on the 5' RACE reads, gives a single entry per CDR3 protein. The data hold approximately 300,000 distinct CDR3 sequences, with 10% to 15% observed a single time. About this clonotype: Its matching antigen is unknown.

The rearrangement uses TRBV5-1 and TRBJ2-1; the D is unclear. The source was CD4+ T cells sorted from PBMCs, collected 45 days after the yellow fever booster vaccination. This TCR was sampled from a man aged 30-40 years who received the YFV17D yellow fever vaccine. CDR3 region: CASSLAGLLNDEQFF. The CDR3 nucleotides are TGCGCCAGCAGCTTGGCCGGGCTCCTGAACGATGAGCAGTTCTTC.